This TCR beta chain was retrieved from a study of OX40 agonist ivuxolimab in advanced cancers. Notes on the study in general: At doses 0.1 to 3.0 mg/kg, CD4+ and CD8+ clones expanded.

The table lists this clone with a count of one. What it recognizes is unknown. The CDR3 sequence is 18 residues long. CDR1 and CDR2 (germline): MDHEN, SYDVKM. V lost 3 bases and J lost 5; bases outside the gene matches: 10. Measured with immunoSEQ multiplex PCR; TCRdb has only the in-frame clones, and not every one. The sample consists of approximately 48,000 clones, approximately 80% of them appearing once. The rearrangement links TRBV28 to TRBJ2-1; TRBD2 agrees at 13 bases. The source material was CD4+ or CD8+ T cells sorted from blood, sampled in a trial of the OX40 agonist ivuxolimab. This TCR was recovered from an adult with an advanced solid tumor such as melanoma, head and neck, liver or kidney cancer. The CDR3 region is CASSFFWTSGGLNNEQFF. The CDR3, as DNA: TGTGCCAGCAGTTTCTTCTGGACTAGCGGGGGATTAAACAATGAGCAGTTCTTC.